This TCR beta chain was sequenced for a study of radiotherapy plus CTLA-4 blockade in lung cancer. The assay was immunoSEQ multiplex PCR, and TCRdb's table has in-frame clones only and misses some. Of 90,000 to 130,000 clones listed, roughly four fifths are singletons. This clone turned up a few times. The sequence was collected from a human donor with non-small cell lung cancer that progressed on radiotherapy plus ipilimumab. Some clones in this sample may be carry-over from other donors' samples. Source: peripheral blood, taken from a patient treated with radiotherapy plus ipilimumab.

The CDR3, as DNA: TGTGCCAGCAGTCTAGGTTTTTCACCCCTCCACTTT. Its protein is CASSLGFSPLHF. The chain recombines TRBV27 with TRBJ1-6; D is unclear. CDR3 length: 12 residues. Trimming pared 5 bases from V and 9 bases from J, leaving 8 bases between. Per germline, CDR1 MNHEY and CDR2 SMNVEV (reference sequence).